The 18 T cell receptor beta chains presented below share a single source sample, sequenced in a study of blood T cell repertoires in COVID-19. Repertoires were generated with immunoSEQ multiplex PCR, while TCRdb's copy carries only in-frame clones and drops some. This sample has roughly 380,000 clones, with approximately 90% found just once. Sequenced: peripheral blood. These receptors originate from a woman in her thirties or forties with COVID-19, enrolled during active disease.

V and J are TRBV5-4 and TRBJ1-2, with TRBD1 matching 11 bases. CDR1 and CDR2 from the germline V gene are SGHNT and YYREEE (reference sequence). The CDR3 consists of 14 residues. The J segment lost 8 bases and the V segment lost 3 bases, leaving 6 bases of the junction unmatched. In DNA form, the CDR3 reads TGTGCCAGCAGCTGGGACAGGGGGGCGGGAGGCTACACCTTC. It encodes CASSWDRGAGGYTF.

Comments on this clone: Mismatch with germline at one junction end may stem from a read error. The chain joins TRBV9 to TRBJ2-3; 8 nucleotides match TRBD2. The CDR3 is made up of 15 amino acids. Germline lookup yields CDR1 SGDLS and CDR2 YYNGEE. The CDR3: CASTAGGYSIDTQYF. CDR3 nucleotide sequence: TGTGCCAGCACCGCGGGGGGATACAGCATAGATACGCAGTATTTT.

The table lists this clone with a count of one. The V and J genes are TRBV28 and TRBJ1-3, with D unclear. There are 16 residues in the CDR3. V lost 2 bases and J lost 4, with 15 bases in between. CDR1 is MDHEN and CDR2 is SYDVKM in the germline V gene. Here the CDR3 DNA reads TGTGCCAGCAGTTTACGGTCTTCATCGGGAGGAAACACCATATATTTT. Protein product: CASSLRSSSGGNTIYF.

The chain has TRBV7-6 and TRBJ2-1, with a possible D match to TRBD2 (5 bases). In germline, CDR1 is SGHVS, CDR2 FNYEAQ. This CDR3 is built from 13 residues. V gave up 4 bases and J gave up 8 bases, with 12 bases separating them. In DNA form, the CDR3 reads TGTGCCAGCAGCTCCCTCCGAGCGGATGAGCAGTTCTTC. Its protein is CASSSLRADEQFF.

CDR3 DNA sequence: TGCGCCAGCAGCCGATTAACTAGCGGGATAGGAAGCACAGATACGCAGTATTTT. This sequence encodes CASSRLTSGIGSTDTQYF. The chain joins TRBV5-1 to TRBJ2-3; 10 bases line up with TRBD2. Germline-derived CDR1 and CDR2 are SGHRS and YFSETQ. This CDR3 spans 18 amino acids. J was trimmed by 0 bases and V by 4 bases; bases with no gene match: 11.

This chain connects TRBV2 to TRBJ2-3; 9 positions agree with TRBD2. The CDR3 is 15 amino acids. Germline values: CDR1 SNHLY, CDR2 FYNNEI. The V and J ends lost 7 bases and 4 bases, in that order; junction bases with no gene match: 9. The CDR3 nucleotides read TGTGCCAGCAAAGGCGGGGGGGCGAGGGCAGATACGCAGTATTTT. The encoded protein is CASKGGGARADTQYF.

The chain is built from TRBV24-1 and TRBJ2-3; D might be TRBD2 (5 bases). The CDR3 extends over 13 amino acids. From germline, CDR1 is KGHDR and CDR2 SFDVKD. V was cut by 5 bases and J by 5 bases, with 10 bases left in between. For the CDR3, the DNA is TGTGCCACCAGTGCCGTTGAGGGAGATACGCAGTATTTT. It specifies CATSAVEGDTQYF.

This rearrangement joins TRBV12-3 or TRBV12-4 to TRBJ1-5; maybe TRBD1 (6 bases). The V end was cut by 6 bases, the J end by 6 bases, with 12 bases between. This CDR3 is built from 13 residues. The CDR3 loop is CASRKGDSQPQHF. Written as DNA, the CDR3 is TGTGCCAGCAGAAAGGGGGATAGTCAGCCCCAGCATTTT.

The genes are TRBV7-6 and TRBJ1-1; 8 bases line up with TRBD1. Germline V lookup: CDR1 SGHVS, CDR2 FNYEAQ. V shed 2 bases and J 1 base; nucleotides not matched to a gene: 12. The length of the CDR3 is 18 residues. CDR3 residues: CASSLLRQGKYPNTEAFF. DNA for the CDR3: TGTGCCAGCAGCTTATTACGACAGGGGAAATATCCGAACACTGAAGCTTTCTTT.

This chain links TRBV12-3 or TRBV12-4 with TRBJ1-4, with D uncertain. V lost 7 bases and J lost 4, with 10 bases in between. The length of the CDR3 is 13 residues. DNA for the CDR3: TGTGCCAGCACTCTGCGCAATAATGAAAAACTGTTTTTT. Translating it yields CASTLRNNEKLFF.

This chain uses TRBV2 with TRBJ2-7, with a weak D call TRBD2 (5 bases). The CDR3 consists of 12 residues. V was shortened by 8 bases and J by 1 base, with 9 bases between the two germline ends. Per the germline V gene, CDR1 is SNHLY and CDR2 is FYNNEI. The CDR3 reads CASRRESYEQYF. For the CDR3, the DNA is TGTGCCAGCCGAAGGGAGTCCTACGAGCAGTACTTC.

V usage is TRBV27 and J usage is TRBJ1-5; 7 nucleotides agree with TRBD1. The CDR3 spans 15 residues. From germline, CDR1 is MNHEY and CDR2 SMNVEV (reference sequence). Losses at the gene ends were 2 bases for V and 3 bases for J; bases not matched to a gene: 4. The CDR3 loop reads CASSLNRGDNQPQHF. The DNA of the CDR3 is TGTGCCAGCAGTTTAAACAGGGGTGACAATCAGCCCCAGCATTTT.

The genes are TRBV2 and TRBJ1-2, with 7 bases lining up with TRBD1. V gave up 5 bases and J gave up 8 bases; unmatched junction bases: 8. The germline gives CDR1 SNHLY, CDR2 FYNNEI. The CDR3 is 13 residues long. The CDR3 DNA reads as TGTGCCAGCAGTTGGGACAGCCCTTTCGGCTACACCTTC. It specifies CASSWDSPFGYTF.

The chain joins TRBV27 to TRBJ2-1, with D perhaps matching TRBD1 (6 bases). Germline V gene data show CDR1 as MNHEY and CDR2 as SMNVEV (reference sequence). The CDR3 totals 16 residues. Trimming took off 11 bases at V and 2 bases at J, with 22 bases between the two ends. The CDR3 sequence is CAGIGRQGQPYNEQFF. CDR3 nucleotides: TGTGCCGGTATCGGACGTCAGGGGCAACCCTACAATGAGCAGTTCTTC.

The chain has TRBV15 and TRBJ1-1, with D possibly matching TRBD1 (5 bases). Germline V CDR1 and CDR2: LNHNV, YYDKDF (reference sequence). The CDR3 runs 17 residues. Trimming took 1 base from V and 2 from J, leaving 17 bases between them. CDR3 amino acids: CATSRVRGLGLNTEAFF. CDR3 coding DNA: TGTGCCACCAGCAGAGTTCGGGGACTTGGGCTCAACACTGAAGCTTTCTTT.

V gene TRBV19 combines with J gene TRBJ2-1, with TRBD2 matching over 9 bases. V lost 3 bases to trimming and J lost 6 bases; unmatched junction nucleotides: 6. Germline assignment: CDR1 LNHDA and CDR2 SQIVND (reference sequence). This CDR3 has 15 amino acids. DNA for the CDR3: TGTGCCAGTAGTATCGGCGGGGGGGCCCTCAATGAGCAGTTCTTC. Its protein is CASSIGGGALNEQFF.

The chain carries TRBV19 and TRBJ1-6; D is undetermined. This CDR3 has 16 residues. The V gene's germline CDR1 is LNHDA and CDR2 SQIVND (reference sequence). V was shortened by 6 bases and J by 7 bases, with 19 bases between the two germline ends. Here the CDR3 DNA reads TGTGCCAGTAGCCTATTTACCCTGTCGGGGAATTCACCCCTCCACTTT. Translated, it gives CASSLFTLSGNSPLHF.

V gene TRBV7-3 combines with J gene TRBJ2-7, with 9 bases lining up with TRBD2. Germline assignment: CDR1 SGHTA and CDR2 FQGTGA. After removal of 1 base from V and 7 bases from J, the junction contained 5 bases not matched to a gene. The length of the CDR3 is 14 residues. The chain's CDR3 is CASSLMGLAGEQYF. The CDR3 DNA is TGTGCCAGCAGCTTAATGGGACTAGCTGGGGAGCAGTACTTC.